Following are 8 T cell receptor beta chains from one sample sequenced in a study of T cell repertoires in cytomegalovirus infection. TCRdb itself ran the reads through MiXCR, one entry per CDR3 protein. The sample has fewer than 550,000 distinct CDR3 sequences; 31% are singletons. The sequencing sample was made of PBMCs. The source is a human donor in good health (CMV status not recorded). Some clones in this sample may be carry-over from other donors' samples.

The gene calls are TRBV20-1 and TRBJ2-1; weak D call: TRBD1 (6 bases). V was shortened by 0 bases and J by 9 bases, with 21 bases between the two germline ends. The CDR3 covers 16 residues. Germline-derived CDR1 and CDR2 are DFQATT and SNEGSKA (reference sequence). The CDR3 sequence: CSARDLTRELGGEQFF. CDR3 nucleotides: TGCAGTGCTAGAGATCTTACCAGGGAATTAGGGGGTGAGCAGTTCTTC.

Of note for this clonotype: This may stem from a read error, because a much larger clone lies one nucleotide away. The V call is TRBV10-3, the J call TRBJ1-1; 7 nucleotides align to TRBD1. This CDR3 spans 14 amino acids. Germline trimming cut 6 bases from V and 1 base from J; bases unmatched to any gene: 5. Per germline, CDR1 ENHRY and CDR2 SYGVKD. The CDR3, as DNA: TGTGCCATCAGCAACGGGACAGCGAACACTGAAGCTTTCTTT. Its protein product is CAISNGTANTEAFF.

This clonotype appeared many times. The V and J genes are TRBV11-2 and TRBJ2-7; D is ambiguous. Per the germline V gene, CDR1 is SGHAT and CDR2 is FQNNGV. The length of the CDR3 is 14 residues. Trimming took off 7 bases at V and 0 bases at J, with 13 bases between the two ends. The CDR3 DNA reads TGTGCCAGCAAGGAATCGGCAAGCTCCTACGAGCAGTACTTC. The encoded protein is CASKESASSYEQYF.

J is TRBJ2-2 and V is TRBV6-2 or TRBV6-3, with no clear D. CDR3 length: 14 residues. V dropped 2 bases and J dropped 5 bases, with 9 bases sitting between them. CDR1 is MNHEY and CDR2 is SVGEGT in the germline V gene. The CDR3 loop is CASSYRKWTGELFF. The CDR3 nucleotides read TGTGCCAGCAGTTACAGGAAATGGACCGGGGAGCTGTTTTTT.

This clonotype has a single count. V usage is TRBV20-1 and J usage is TRBJ1-5, with 9 bases that match TRBD1. Germline CDR1 and CDR2: DFQATT and SNEGSKA (reference sequence). J gave up 4 bases and V 0 bases, and 7 bases lay outside the gene matches. This CDR3 comprises 16 residues. The CDR3 nucleotides read TGCAGTGCTAGAGATCGGGACAGGGTACGGAATCAGCCCCAGCATTTT. Amino acid sequence: CSARDRDRVRNQPQHF.

With regard to this clonotype: This may come from a read error, since a much larger clone is one base off. The chain has TRBV7-2 and TRBJ2-3; D is unclear. The CDR3 is made up of 13 amino acids. CDR1 and CDR2 from the germline V gene are SGHTA and FQGNSA. CDR3: CDSSLGPTDTQYF. CDR3 DNA sequence: TGTGACAGCAGCTTAGGGCCCACAGATACGCAGTATTTT.

V usage is TRBV28 and J usage is TRBJ2-2, with TRBD1 as a possible D gene (6 bases). From germline, CDR1 is MDHEN and CDR2 SYDVKM. The ends were cut back, 7 bases at V and 9 bases at J, with 15 bases in the middle. This CDR3 contains 13 residues. The CDR3 nucleotides read TGTGCCAGCACCCAGGGACACCCCAGGGAGCTGTTTTTT. Its translation: CASTQGHPRELFF.

About this clonotype itself: With a much larger clone just one base away, this may be a read error. This likely comes from a read error, as the CDR3 has no conserved phenylalanine or tryptophan at its end. The chain uses TRBV7-6 and TRBJ1-5; D may be TRBD1 (5 bases). Looked up from germline, CDR1 is SGHVS and CDR2 is FNYEAQ. The CDR3 runs 15 residues. V was shortened by 5 bases and J by 5 bases, with 16 bases between the two germline ends. CDR3 amino acids: CASSTGAGNDQPQHL. In nucleotides, the CDR3 is TGTGCCAGCAGCACCGGGGCAGGCAACGATCAGCCCCAGCATTTG.